The 14 T cell receptor beta chains given below trace back to one sample, sequenced in a study of OX40 agonist ivuxolimab in advanced cancers. The method was immunoSEQ multiplex PCR; TCRdb's version includes in-frame clones alone and lacks a portion of them. The table records more than 9,000 clones, roughly four fifths of them present only once. The sequenced sample was CD4+ or CD8+ T cells sorted from blood, obtained in a trial of the OX40 agonist ivuxolimab. Every receptor here comes from an adult with an advanced solid tumor such as melanoma, head and neck, liver or kidney cancer.

The gene calls are TRBV5-4 and TRBJ2-4, with 8 bases matching TRBD2. This CDR3 spans 16 amino acids. The V gene's germline CDR1 is SGHNT and CDR2 YYREEE (reference sequence). With 4 bases clipped from V and 0 bases from J, the junction kept 6 bases outside the gene matches. CDR3 sequence (DNA): TGTGCCAGCAGCCAAAAGCGGGAGTTAGCCAAAAACATTCAGTACTTC. Protein sequence: CASSQKRELAKNIQYF.

V usage is TRBV27 and J usage is TRBJ2-7; no firm D call. Trimming removed 0 bases from V and 3 bases from J, with 12 bases in between. This CDR3 is built from 15 residues. Germline CDR1 MNHEY, CDR2 SMNVEV (reference sequence). CDR3 sequence reads: CASSLSAPGYYEQYF. The CDR3 region has the DNA TGTGCCAGCAGTTTATCGGCTCCCGGATACTACGAGCAGTACTTC.

The gene calls are TRBV14 and TRBJ2-7; a possible D gene is TRBD1 (6 bases). Germline lookup yields CDR1 SGHDN and CDR2 FVKESK. Trimming took off 2 bases at V and 7 bases at J, with 18 bases between the two ends. CDR3 size: 15 residues. Written as DNA, the CDR3 is TGTGCCAGCAGCCAATCCGGGACACAACTAAGGGAGCAGTACTTC. It codes for CASSQSGTQLREQYF.

The CDR3 sequence: CASSVSQDTMNTEAFF. Here the CDR3 DNA reads TGTGCCAGCAGCGTTAGTCAGGATACTATGAACACTGAAGCTTTCTTT. The chain combines TRBV9 with TRBJ1-1; D is unresolved. V was pared by 2 bases and J by 0 bases, with 14 bases between. Germline V CDR1 and CDR2: SGDLS, YYNGEE. The length of the CDR3 is 16 residues.

The CDR3 DNA is TGTGCCAGCAGTCTGACAGGGGTGGCCTACAATGAGCAGTTCTTC. It translates to CASSLTGVAYNEQFF. This chain uses TRBV27 with TRBJ2-1; 8 bases are shared with TRBD1. The ends lost 5 bases at V and 2 bases at J; junction bases unmatched: 5. CDR3 length: 15 residues. Germline CDR1 reads MNHEY; CDR2 reads SMNVEV (reference sequence).

The CDR3 loop is CASSFPGGINEQFF. The CDR3 coding sequence is TGTGCCAGCAGTTTCCCGGGAGGGATCAATGAGCAGTTCTTC. The chain uses TRBV27 and TRBJ2-1; 8 bases are shared with TRBD2. V lost 3 bases and J lost 6; bases outside the gene matches: 4. CDR3 size: 14 residues. Germline loops: CDR1 MNHEY, CDR2 SMNVEV (reference sequence).

V gene TRBV9 combines with J gene TRBJ2-1; 9 bases agree with TRBD2. This CDR3 spans 15 amino acids. The germline V gene encodes CDR1 SGDLS and CDR2 YYNGEE. The trim removed 5 bases at V and 3 bases at J, leaving 6 bases unmatched. The CDR3 sequence is CASRSSGSDYNEQFF. The DNA for the CDR3 is TGTGCCAGCAGGAGTAGCGGGAGTGACTACAATGAGCAGTTCTTC.

In this sample, this clone turned up once. The rearrangement uses TRBV19 and TRBJ2-3; 7 nucleotides line up with TRBD2. V lost 1 base, J lost 4 bases, and 2 bases stayed unmatched. CDR3 length: 14 amino acids. Looked up from germline, CDR1 is LNHDA and CDR2 is SQIVND (reference sequence). CDR3 DNA: TGTGCCAGTAGTATAGTACTAGCGTCAGATACGCAGTATTTT. Translating it yields CASSIVLASDTQYF.

The rearrangement joins TRBV10-3 to TRBJ2-7; D call uncertain. The CDR3 runs to 11 residues. CDR1 is ENHRY and CDR2 is SYGVKD in the germline V gene. Trimming removed 5 bases from V and 3 bases from J, with 5 bases in between. Written as DNA, the CDR3 is TGTGCCATCAGTTTAGGCTACGAGCAGTACTTC. It codes for CAISLGYEQYF.

The chain employs TRBV7-6 and TRBJ2-7; a possible D gene is TRBD1 (5 bases). There are 15 residues in the CDR3. V was cut by 0 bases and J by 0 bases, with 9 bases left in between. Germline CDR1 is SGHVS and CDR2 is FNYEAQ. The CDR3 coding sequence is TGTGCCAGCAGCTTAGCGCGCCAGGGCTCCTACGAGCAGTACTTC. Translated: CASSLARQGSYEQYF.

V and J are TRBV6-1 and TRBJ1-5; D is undetermined. CDR3 length: 13 residues. Germline V gene data show CDR1 as MNHNS and CDR2 as SASEGT. V lost 3 bases to trimming and J lost 1 base, with 4 bases between them. The CDR3 is CASSEYSNQPQHF. The CDR3 DNA sequence: TGTGCCAGCAGTGAGTACAGCAATCAGCCCCAGCATTTT.

The J gene is TRBJ1-2, the V gene TRBV5-4, with 10 bases lining up with TRBD1. Germline CDR1 SGHNT, CDR2 YYREEE (reference sequence). The CDR3 runs 16 residues. Germline trimming cut 4 bases from V and 3 bases from J; bases unmatched to any gene: 9. CDR3 nucleotides: TGTGCCAGCAGCGATCCGGGACAGGGGATTTACTATGGCTACACCTTC. Translation: CASSDPGQGIYYGYTF.

This chain's CDR3 is CASSLNRRGYGYTF. CDR3 coding DNA: TGTGCCAGCAGCTTAAACAGAAGAGGCTATGGCTACACCTTC. The chain combines TRBV7-9 with TRBJ1-2; D remains ambiguous. The CDR3 has 14 residues. V was trimmed by 2 bases and J by 4 bases, leaving 11 bases between them. Germline values: CDR1 SEHNR, CDR2 FQNEAQ (reference sequence). The whole variable domain, filled in from reference TRBV7-9 and TRBJ1-2, reads DTGVSQNPRHKITKRGQNVTFRCDPISEHNRLYWYRQTLGQGPEFLTYFQNEAQLEKSRLLSDRFSAERPKGSFSTLEIQRTEQGDSAMYLCASSLNRRGYGYTFGSGTRLTVV.

The rearrangement links TRBV19 to TRBJ1-4; D perhaps matches TRBD1 (6 bases). V lost 4 bases and J 7 bases, leaving 13 bases between the germline ends. Germline V lookup: CDR1 LNHDA, CDR2 SQIVND (reference sequence). CDR3 size: 14 residues. DNA for the CDR3: TGTGCCAGTAGTAGAGACAGGCTGGGTGAAAAACTGTTTTTT. Its protein is CASSRDRLGEKLFF.